The 29 T cell receptor beta chains reported below all come from one sample, sequenced in a study of blood T cell repertoires in COVID-19. TCRdb's table, derived via immunoSEQ multiplex PCR, lists solely in-frame clones and lacks some. Here the sample spans 50,000 to 65,000 clones, around four fifths being singletons. Sample: peripheral blood. The origin of the receptors is a human donor in a cohort sampled during active COVID-19.

For the CDR3, the DNA is TGTGCCAGCAGAGCTATAGCGGGTGGAGGGACAGATACGCAGTATTTT. This encodes CASRAIAGGGTDTQYF. The V call is TRBV2, the J call TRBJ2-3, with 7 bases that match TRBD2. The V gene's germline CDR1 is SNHLY and CDR2 FYNNEI. This CDR3 has 16 residues. The J segment lost 3 bases and the V segment lost 6 bases, leaving 12 bases of the junction unmatched.

The chain carries TRBV6-7 and TRBJ2-7, with 13 bases aligning to TRBD2. TRBV6-7 is sorted into the ORF group, with uncertain function. This CDR3 is built from 20 residues. Losses at the gene ends were 2 bases for V and 0 bases for J; bases not matched to a gene: 13. The CDR3 sequence is CASSYVRTPTSGRYSYEQYF. CDR3 nucleotide sequence: TGTGCCAGCAGTTACGTGAGGACACCGACTAGCGGGAGGTACTCCTACGAGCAGTACTTC.

The chain employs TRBV5-1 and TRBJ1-1; D not certain. The CDR3 length is 14 residues. The germline V and J ends were trimmed by 1 base and 4 bases, with 11 bases remaining between them. Looked up from germline, CDR1 is SGHRS and CDR2 is YFSETQ. DNA of the CDR3: TGCGCCAGCAGCTTGACGACACAAACCACTGAAGCTTTCTTT. It specifies CASSLTTQTTEAFF.

The rearrangement uses TRBV18 and TRBJ2-3; D call uncertain. Germline V gives CDR1 KGHSH, CDR2 LQKENI. This CDR3 has 15 residues. V was pared by 1 base and J by 6 bases, with 14 bases between. In nucleotides, the CDR3 is TGTGCCAGCTCACCACGCGCGGTCGCCGGGGATACGCAGTATTTT. Protein sequence: CASSPRAVAGDTQYF.

The rearrangement links TRBV9 to TRBJ2-1; 12 positions match TRBD2. With 2 bases clipped from V and 7 bases from J, the junction kept 4 bases outside the gene matches. This CDR3 comprises 15 residues. Germline CDR1 SGDLS, CDR2 YYNGEE. As DNA, the CDR3 is TGTGCCAGCAGCGTGACTAGCGGGAGTTTAAATGAGCAGTTCTTC. Residues: CASSVTSGSLNEQFF.

The CDR3 region is CATSRDLYEQFF. CDR3 DNA: TGTGCCACCAGCAGAGATCTGTATGAGCAGTTCTTC. This sequence joins TRBV15 and TRBJ2-1; no definite D call. Per germline, CDR1 LNHNV and CDR2 YYDKDF (reference sequence). This CDR3 is 12 amino acids long. The V and J ends lost 0 bases and 8 bases respectively, with 5 bases between them.

The chain links TRBV5-6 to TRBJ2-5; TRBD1 might be the D (5 bases). Germline lookup yields CDR1 SGHDT and CDR2 YYEEEE. Trimming removed 3 bases from V and 2 bases from J, with 14 bases in between. This CDR3 region has 15 residues. CDR3 sequence reads: CASSSLQVVQETQYF. The CDR3 DNA follows: TGTGCCAGCAGCTCCTTACAGGTTGTACAAGAGACCCAGTACTTC.

The chain has TRBV2 and TRBJ2-5; 11 bases match TRBD2. Germline V gene lookup returns CDR1 SNHLY and CDR2 FYNNEI. Unmatched junction bases numbered 2, after V lost 1 base and J lost 4 bases. The CDR3 covers 15 residues. CDR3 amino acids: CASSEVAGGVETQYF. The DNA of the CDR3 is TGTGCCAGCAGTGAAGTAGCGGGGGGGGTAGAGACCCAGTACTTC. The whole variable domain, filled in from reference TRBV2 and TRBJ2-5, reads EPEVTQTPSHQVTQMGQEVILRCVPISNHLYFYWYRQILGQKVEFLVSFYNNEISEKSEIFDDQFSVERPDGSNFTLKIRSTKLEDSAMYFCASSEVAGGVETQYFGPGTRLLVL.

The chain combines TRBV30 with TRBJ2-1; 9 bases fit TRBD2. Germline values: CDR1 GTSNPN, CDR2 SVGIG (reference sequence). The CDR3 loop spans 15 amino acids. V shed 2 bases and J 7 bases; nucleotides not matched to a gene: 9. The CDR3 nucleotides read TGTGCCTGGAGTTCCCTTAGCGGGAGCTGGAATGAGCAGTTCTTC. Its translation is CAWSSLSGSWNEQFF. Based on the CDR3 plus reference TRBV30 and TRBJ2-1, the full variable domain is SQTIHQWPATLVQPVGSPLSLECTVEGTSNPNLYWYRQAAGRGLQLLFYSVGIGQISSEVPQNLSASRPQDRQFILSSKKLLLSDSGFYLCAWSSLSGSWNEQFFGPGTRLTVL.

The chain employs TRBV27 and TRBJ1-2; D might be TRBD1 (6 bases). The germline CDR1 and CDR2 sequences are MNHEY and SMNVEV (reference sequence). Trimming cost V 6 bases and J 4 bases, with 18 bases left between them. There are 15 residues in the CDR3. CDR3 sequence: CASRKDSFQTYGYTF. As DNA, the CDR3 is TGTGCCAGCAGAAAGGACAGTTTTCAAACCTATGGCTACACCTTC.

V gene TRBV5-5 combines with J gene TRBJ2-5; 7 bases fit TRBD2. The CDR3 is 14 residues long. CDR1 is SGHKS and CDR2 is YYEKEE in the germline V gene (reference sequence). The trim removed 6 bases at V and 4 bases at J, leaving 9 bases unmatched. CDR3 sequence: CASTKAGSRETQYF. The DNA for the CDR3 is TGTGCCAGCACCAAAGCGGGGAGTCGAGAGACCCAGTACTTC.

The CDR3 DNA sequence: TGTGCCAGCAGCTTAGCCTCGGGGTCAGGAAACACTGAAGCTTTCTTT. Translating it yields CASSLASGSGNTEAFF. This chain joins TRBV7-6 and TRBJ1-1; D unclear. Trimming removed 0 bases at V and 2 bases at J, with 13 bases between. This CDR3 is built from 16 residues. Germline V lookup: CDR1 SGHVS, CDR2 FNYEAQ.

The CDR3, as DNA: TGCGCCAGCAGTGAAGGCGGGAGTCTCAATGAGCAGTTCTTC. Translation: CASSEGGSLNEQFF. The genes are TRBV10-1 and TRBJ2-1; TRBD2 agrees at 7 bases. The J segment lost 6 bases and the V segment lost 3 bases, leaving 5 bases of the junction unmatched. The CDR3 has 14 amino acids. CDR1 WNHNN and CDR2 SYGVQD come from the germline V gene (reference sequence).

This clone was counted a single time. V is TRBV18 and J is TRBJ2-7, with TRBD2 matching over 7 bases. Looked up from germline, CDR1 is KGHSH and CDR2 is LQKENI. The CDR3 is made up of 14 amino acids. Trimming cost V 4 bases and J 7 bases; bases outside gene matches: 10. CDR3 in DNA: TGTGCCAGCTCACGAGTGCTAGCGGAGGGGGAGCAGTACTTC. The encoded protein is CASSRVLAEGEQYF. The full variable domain, in which reference TRBV18 and TRBJ2-7 provide the parts outside the CDR3, is NAGVMQNPRHLVRRRGQEARLRCSPMKGHSHVYWYRQLPEEGLKFMVYLQKENIIDESGMPKERFSAEFPKEGPSILRIQQVVRGDSAAYFCASSRVLAEGEQYFGPGTRLTVT.

The chain carries TRBV19 and TRBJ2-6; TRBD1 aligns across 12 bases. The CDR3 has 17 amino acids. CDR1 LNHDA and CDR2 SQIVND come from the germline V gene (reference sequence). Losses at the gene ends were 5 bases for V and 3 bases for J; bases not matched to a gene: 5. In DNA, the CDR3 is TGTGCCAGTAGTCCGGGACAGGGGGCAAGTGGGGCCAACGTCCTGACTTTC. It specifies CASSPGQGASGANVLTF.

The chain carries TRBV6-5 and TRBJ2-2; TRBD2 aligns across 12 bases. Germline CDR1 MNHEY, CDR2 SVGAGI. V dropped 7 bases and J dropped 5; count of bases not matched to a gene: 5. This CDR3 has 15 residues. The CDR3 region is CASTSSGGATGELFF. The CDR3 region has the DNA TGTGCCAGCACCTCTAGCGGGGGGGCTACCGGGGAGCTGTTTTTT.

This clone appeared a single time. This chain connects TRBV5-4 to TRBJ1-2; 10 bases agree with TRBD1. The CDR3 is 15 amino acids. The V and J ends lost 4 bases and 4 bases, in that order; junction bases with no gene match: 7. Germline V gene sequence: CDR1 SGHNT, CDR2 YYREEE (reference sequence). CDR3 protein: CASSQGQGSTYGYTF. The CDR3 coding sequence is TGTGCCAGCAGCCAGGGACAGGGGTCGACCTATGGCTACACCTTC.

This clone was found a few times. This chain joins TRBV5-1 and TRBJ1-3; unclear D gene. The germline V gene has CDR1 SGHRS and CDR2 YFSETQ. This CDR3 spans 15 amino acids. Trimming shortened V by 0 bases and J by 3 bases, and 10 bases separated the two germline ends. Here the CDR3 DNA reads TGCGCCAGCAGCTTGGTAGAGGGTTTTGGAAACACCATATATTTT. Translated, it gives CASSLVEGFGNTIYF. The variable domain in full, completed from reference TRBV5-1 and TRBJ1-3, reads KAGVTQTPRYLIKTRGQQVTLSCSPISGHRSVSWYQQTPGQGLQFLFEYFSETQRNKGNFPGRFSGRQFSNSRSEMNVSTLELGDSALYLCASSLVEGFGNTIYFGEGSWLTVV.

This chain uses TRBV5-6 with TRBJ2-2; 7 positions match TRBD1. The ends lost 4 bases at V and 1 base at J; junction bases unmatched: 7. The CDR3 runs 16 residues. The V gene's germline CDR1 is SGHDT and CDR2 YYEEEE. The CDR3 region is CASSIGTVLNTGELFF. The CDR3 bases are TGTGCCAGCAGCATAGGGACAGTTCTGAACACCGGGGAGCTGTTTTTT.

This chain uses TRBV11-2 with TRBJ2-2; tentative D call: TRBD2 (5 bases). This CDR3 has 13 amino acids. From germline, CDR1 is SGHAT and CDR2 FQNNGV. Trimming took off 5 bases at V and 4 bases at J, with 8 bases between the two ends. Here the CDR3 reads CASSRTFTGELFF. Written as DNA, the CDR3 is TGTGCCAGCAGCCGGACTTTCACCGGGGAGCTGTTTTTT.

V and J are TRBV6-5 and TRBJ2-5; TRBD2 matches 7 bases. V lost 0 bases to trimming and J lost 5 bases; unmatched junction nucleotides: 6. The CDR3 totals 15 residues. CDR1 MNHEY and CDR2 SVGAGI come from the germline V gene. CDR3 loop: CASSYSPAGRETQYF. The CDR3 DNA is TGTGCCAGCAGTTACTCGCCAGCGGGAAGGGAGACCCAGTACTTC.

This clone was observed once. The chain recombines TRBV6-1 with TRBJ2-7; D is possibly TRBD2 (6 bases). Between the trimmed V and J ends, which lost 0 bases and 2 bases, there was a span of 14 bases. The CDR3 covers 16 residues. The germline V gene has CDR1 MNHNS and CDR2 SASEGT. The CDR3 loop is CASSEAGGARTYEQYF. The CDR3 DNA sequence: TGTGCCAGCAGTGAAGCGGGCGGGGCGAGAACCTACGAGCAGTACTTC.

The rearrangement links TRBV7-3 to TRBJ1-1; D is undetermined. Germline V gene data show CDR1 as SGHTA and CDR2 as FQGTGA. This CDR3 spans 14 amino acids. The V and J ends lost 5 bases and 1 base respectively, with 11 bases between them. CDR3 sequence: CASSKGGQNTEAFF. The CDR3 coding sequence is TGTGCCAGCAGCAAAGGAGGGCAGAACACTGAAGCTTTCTTT.

The genes are TRBV5-6 and TRBJ2-5, with a tentative D call TRBD1 (6 bases). The CDR3 consists of 15 residues. The germline V and J ends were trimmed by 1 base and 1 base, with 11 bases remaining between them. The germline CDR1 and CDR2 sequences are SGHDT and YYEEEE. Written as DNA, the CDR3 is TGTGCCAGCAGCTTGAGGTCAGGGGCCCAAGAGACCCAGTACTTC. Amino acids: CASSLRSGAQETQYF.

This clone was picked up a small number of times. V is TRBV19 and J is TRBJ2-7, with D possibly matching TRBD1 (5 bases). V was cut by 6 bases and J by 2 bases, with 11 bases left in between. CDR1 is LNHDA, CDR2 SQIVND, per germline (reference sequence). This CDR3 is 13 amino acids long. The DNA for the CDR3 is TGTGCCAGTAGCCACAGGTTTACCTACGAGCAGTACTTC. It codes for CASSHRFTYEQYF. Supplemented by reference TRBV19 and TRBJ2-7, the full variable domain reads DGGITQSPKYLFRKEGQNVTLSCEQNLNHDAMYWYRQDPGQGLRLIYYSQIVNDFQKGDIAEGYSVSREKKESFPLTVTSAQKNPTAFYLCASSHRFTYEQYFGPGTRLTVT.

The J gene is TRBJ2-1, the V gene TRBV11-2; weak D call: TRBD2 (5 bases). This CDR3 contains 12 residues. V was pared by 5 bases and J by 9 bases, with 11 bases between. The V gene's germline CDR1 is SGHAT and CDR2 FQNNGV. The CDR3 reads CASSIYRGEQFF. The CDR3, as DNA: TGTGCCAGCAGCATCTACCGGGGTGAGCAGTTCTTC.

Here the CDR3 DNA reads TGTGCCAGCAGTGGGGCTTGGAACACTGAAGCTTTCTTT. This sequence encodes CASSGAWNTEAFF. The chain links TRBV2 to TRBJ1-1; D not resolved. CDR1 SNHLY and CDR2 FYNNEI come from the germline V gene. The V gene lost 4 bases and the J gene lost 1 base, with 7 bases spanning the gap. The CDR3 consists of 13 residues.

This clone has more than one count but fewer than ten. The chain recombines TRBV4-2 with TRBJ2-1; TRBD2 matches at 9 bases. Looked up from germline, CDR1 is LGHNA and CDR2 is YNFKEQ. The CDR3 runs 16 residues. V lost 4 bases to trimming and J lost 0 bases; unmatched junction nucleotides: 4. CDR3 nucleotides: TGTGCCAGCAGCCCAGCGGGGGGCAGCTCCTACAATGAGCAGTTCTTC. It yields the protein CASSPAGGSSYNEQFF.

The chain links TRBV2 to TRBJ1-2, with TRBD1 identical over 9 bases. The CDR3 length is 14 residues. J gave up 7 bases and V 8 bases, and 11 bases lay outside the gene matches. Germline V gives CDR1 SNHLY, CDR2 FYNNEI. CDR3 in amino acids: CASLPGQGLFGYTF. CDR3 nucleotides: TGTGCCAGCCTACCGGGACAGGGACTGTTTGGCTACACCTTC.